This TCR beta chain appears in the sequencing data of a study of immune heterogeneity within non-small cell lung tumors. Germline trimming cut 3 bases from V and 2 bases from J; bases unmatched to any gene: 6. The CDR3 has 16 residues. The germline V gene has CDR1 SGHNT and CDR2 YYREEE (reference sequence). By sample share, this clonotype is large (0.1 to 1%). Its cognate antigen is unknown. Bulk tumor genomic DNA served as template, at 600 ng per sample. In surgery, several biopsies were collected from each primary tumor at widely spaced sites. The study enrolled patients with untreated, newly diagnosed non-small cell lung cancer who underwent curative surgery. It was a multiplex PCR that amplified TCR beta CDR3, with 32 V and 13 J primers. From the multiplex PCR reads, TCRdb called clonotypes with MiXCR, one entry per CDR3 protein. The sample holds roughly 2,000 distinct CDR3 sequences, about a quarter seen once.

Study-wide results and limits: Individual patients' high-frequency T-cell receptor beta clonotypes were largely distinct from one another.

This chain connects TRBV5-4 to TRBJ1-2, with 11 positions matching TRBD1. The specimen was lung tumor tissue. This receptor was taken from a man aged 55 to 70 with non-small cell lung cancer. CDR3 sequence: CASSSDGTGGNYGYTF. The CDR3 DNA reads as TGTGCCAGCAGCTCAGACGGGACAGGGGGGAACTATGGCTACACCTTC.